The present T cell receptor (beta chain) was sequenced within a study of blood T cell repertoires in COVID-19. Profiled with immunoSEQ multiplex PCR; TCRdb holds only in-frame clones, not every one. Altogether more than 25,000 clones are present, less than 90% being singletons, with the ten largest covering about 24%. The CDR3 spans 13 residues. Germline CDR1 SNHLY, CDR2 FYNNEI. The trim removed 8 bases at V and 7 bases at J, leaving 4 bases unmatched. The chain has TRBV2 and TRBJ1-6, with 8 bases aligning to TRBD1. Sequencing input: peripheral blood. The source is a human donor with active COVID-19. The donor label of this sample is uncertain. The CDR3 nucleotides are TGTGCCAGCCGGACAGGGACAAATTCACCCCTCCACTTT. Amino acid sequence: CASRTGTNSPLHF.